Listed here are 15 T cell receptor beta chains from one sample, sequenced in a study of cytomegalovirus exposure and HLA in healthy donors. 60 Vbeta and 13 Jbeta primers were used in PCR. Only in-frame clones appear in the TCRdb table, and some are missing; sequencing was by immunoSEQ multiplex PCR. The sample has 200,000 to 250,000 clones; less than 80% are singletons. The specimen sequenced was PBMCs. These receptors were obtained from a girl aged 2-10 years in good health and CMV-seronegative.

The rearrangement joins TRBV5-4 to TRBJ2-1; 7 nucleotides agree with TRBD2. Per germline, CDR1 SGHNT and CDR2 YYREEE (reference sequence). This CDR3 is 16 amino acids long. V shed 0 bases, J shed 4 bases, and the junction held 7 bases outside the gene matches. The CDR3 DNA reads as TGTGCCAGCAGCTTGGCCGCAAGCGGGGAGTACAATGAGCAGTTCTTC. It yields the protein CASSLAASGEYNEQFF.

In DNA form, the CDR3 reads TGTGCCAGCAGATCCGACAGCCTCTATGGCTACACCTTC. Translation: CASRSDSLYGYTF. The chain links TRBV5-4 to TRBJ1-2; D might be TRBD1 (5 bases). V was clipped by 5 bases and J by 4 bases, with 12 bases between them. The CDR3 is 13 amino acids. Germline V gene sequence: CDR1 SGHNT, CDR2 YYREEE (reference sequence).

CDR3 sequence: CASSLVVSGGTQYF. The CDR3 region has the DNA TGTGCCAGCAGCTTAGTGGTGTCGGGGGGAACCCAGTACTTC. The chain has TRBV7-9 and TRBJ2-5; 7 nucleotides agree with TRBD2. The germline gives CDR1 SEHNR, CDR2 FQNEAQ (reference sequence). The CDR3 spans 14 residues. With V trimmed by 1 base and J by 8 bases, 7 bases remained unmatched.

The rearrangement joins TRBV5-1 to TRBJ2-1; a weak D match, TRBD1 (5 bases). CDR1 and CDR2 (germline): SGHRS, YFSETQ. This CDR3 region has 11 residues. V was trimmed by 5 bases and J by 5 bases, leaving 5 bases between them. The CDR3 reads CASRGDNEQFF. The CDR3 DNA sequence: TGCGCCAGCAGAGGGGACAATGAGCAGTTCTTC.

This clone was recorded once. The chain links TRBV6-5 to TRBJ1-5; the match to TRBD1 covers 11 bases. J was trimmed by 3 bases and V by 0 bases; bases with no gene match: 1. This CDR3 has 16 amino acids. The V gene's germline CDR1 is MNHEY and CDR2 SVGAGI. The CDR3 is CASSYSGQGANQPQHF. The CDR3 nucleotides are TGTGCCAGCAGTTACTCCGGACAGGGGGCCAATCAGCCCCAGCATTTT.

The chain recombines TRBV10-2 with TRBJ2-1; 8 nucleotides agree with TRBD2. Germline assignment: CDR1 WSHSY and CDR2 SAAADI. There are 15 residues in the CDR3. The junction had 13 bases not matched to a gene; V was cut back by 6 bases and J by 9 bases. The CDR3 reads CASSPGLVRGGEQFF. In DNA form, the CDR3 reads TGCGCCAGCAGCCCGGGACTAGTACGAGGAGGTGAGCAGTTCTTC.

The rearrangement links TRBV9 to TRBJ2-2; 7 bases match TRBD2. V gave up 2 bases and J gave up 6 bases; unmatched junction bases: 10. The CDR3 contains 16 residues. Looked up from germline, CDR1 is SGDLS and CDR2 is YYNGEE. CDR3 in DNA: TGTGCCAGCAGCGTGTCCAGCGGGAATATGGCCGGGGAGCTGTTTTTT. Protein sequence: CASSVSSGNMAGELFF.

The chain recombines TRBV6-6 with TRBJ2-7; 7 nucleotides line up with TRBD1. Per germline, CDR1 MNHNY and CDR2 SVGAGI (reference sequence). The CDR3 has 12 residues. V was pared by 4 bases and J by 11 bases, with 8 bases of the junction left unmatched. The CDR3 nucleotides read TGTGCCAGCAGTTCACAGGGGACCTGGAAGTACTTC. Residues: CASSSQGTWKYF.

The chain joins TRBV7-2 to TRBJ2-5, with TRBD2 as a possible D gene (5 bases). The CDR3 length is 13 residues. Trimming pared 8 bases from V and 4 bases from J, leaving 14 bases between. The germline CDR1 and CDR2 sequences are SGHTA and FQGNSA. CDR3 residues: CASSSGRGETQYF. CDR3 nucleotide sequence: TGTGCCAGCTCGTCCGGTCGGGGAGAGACCCAGTACTTC.

The V call is TRBV19, the J call TRBJ2-7; 10 bases agree with TRBD2. The CDR3 covers 16 residues. V gave up 6 bases and J gave up 0 bases; unmatched junction bases: 8. Germline V gene sequence: CDR1 LNHDA, CDR2 SQIVND (reference sequence). CDR3 amino acids: CASSPGAGGSSYEQYF. In DNA, the CDR3 is TGTGCCAGTAGCCCAGGAGCGGGGGGGTCCTCCTACGAGCAGTACTTC.

This chain joins TRBV19 and TRBJ1-1; possible D gene TRBD1, 5 bases. CDR1 is LNHDA and CDR2 is SQIVND in the germline V gene (reference sequence). Trimming removed 9 bases at V and 1 base at J, with 15 bases between. The CDR3 extends over 14 amino acids. Here the CDR3 reads CARKPGAENTEAFF. CDR3 nucleotides: TGTGCCAGAAAGCCTGGGGCAGAGAACACTGAAGCTTTCTTT.

This chain connects TRBV6-1 to TRBJ2-1; a possible D gene is TRBD2 (5 bases). Per the germline V gene, CDR1 is MNHNS and CDR2 is SASEGT. The CDR3 runs to 12 residues. The V and J ends lost 7 bases and 6 bases respectively, with 10 bases between them. CDR3 bases: TGTGCCAGCATGCCGAGGGCCAATGAGCAGTTCTTC. Its translation is CASMPRANEQFF.

This chain links TRBV25-1 with TRBJ1-1, with 7 nucleotides matching TRBD1. The germline gives CDR1 MGHDK, CDR2 SYGVNS. The trim removed 3 bases at V and 3 bases at J, leaving 4 bases unmatched. The CDR3 covers 14 residues. CDR3 region: CASSDRQGYTEAFF. In DNA form, the CDR3 reads TGTGCCAGCAGTGACAGACAGGGATACACTGAAGCTTTCTTT.

This rearrangement joins TRBV6-5 to TRBJ2-3; 12 bases map to TRBD2. The CDR3 is made up of 15 amino acids. V was clipped by 5 bases and J by 4 bases; unmatched bases: 4. CDR1 and CDR2 (germline): MNHEY, SVGAGI. CDR3 residues: CASSRGTSGPDTQYF. CDR3 nucleotide sequence: TGTGCCAGCAGTAGGGGGACTAGCGGGCCAGATACGCAGTATTTT.

The chain carries TRBV9 and TRBJ2-7; 8 bases match TRBD1. The CDR3 sequence is 15 residues long. Germline CDR1 and CDR2: SGDLS and YYNGEE. The trim removed 0 bases at V and 2 bases at J, leaving 4 bases unmatched. CDR3 coding DNA: TGTGCCAGCAGCGTAGGGACAGGGCTGACCTACGAGCAGTACTTC. It codes for CASSVGTGLTYEQYF. Based on the CDR3 plus reference TRBV9 and TRBJ2-7, the full variable domain is DSGVTQTPKHLITATGQRVTLRCSPRSGDLSVYWYQQSLDQGLQFLIQYYNGEERAKGNILERFSAQQFPDLHSELNLSSLELGDSALYFCASSVGTGLTYEQYFGPGTRLTVT.